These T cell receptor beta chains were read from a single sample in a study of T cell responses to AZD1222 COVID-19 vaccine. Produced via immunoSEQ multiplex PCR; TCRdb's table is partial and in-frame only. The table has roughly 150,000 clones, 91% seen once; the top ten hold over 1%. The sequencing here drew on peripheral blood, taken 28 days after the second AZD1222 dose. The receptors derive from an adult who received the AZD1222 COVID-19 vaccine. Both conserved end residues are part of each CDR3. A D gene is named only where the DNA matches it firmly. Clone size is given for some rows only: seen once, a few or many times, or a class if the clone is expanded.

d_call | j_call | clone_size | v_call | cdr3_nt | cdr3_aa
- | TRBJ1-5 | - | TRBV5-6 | TGTGCCAGCAGCTTGGGTATGAGCAATCAGCCCCAGCATTTT | CASSLGMSNQPQHF
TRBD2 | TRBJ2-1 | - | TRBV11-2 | TGTGCCAGCAGTTCTGACTGGACTAGGATAAACAATGAGCAGTTCTTC | CASSSDWTRINNEQFF
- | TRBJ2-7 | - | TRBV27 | TGTGCCAGCAGTCCCCCCCCTTCTAGGGCGTTCGGCTACGAGCAGTACTTC | CASSPPPSRAFGYEQYF
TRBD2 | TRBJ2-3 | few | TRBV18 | TGTGCCAGCTCACCACTGGCTAGCGGGAACACAGATACGCAGTATTTT | CASSPLASGNTDTQYF
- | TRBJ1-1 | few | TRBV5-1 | TGCGCCAGCAGCCTCAACCAGGGCACTGAAGCTTTCTTT | CASSLNQGTEAFF
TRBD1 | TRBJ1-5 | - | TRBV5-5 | TGTGCCAGCAGCTTGACAGGGGGACGCAATCAGCCCCAGCATTTT | CASSLTGGRNQPQHF
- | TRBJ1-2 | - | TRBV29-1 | TGCAGCGTTGAGGCAGCAACCGATGGCTACACCTTC | CSVEAATDGYTF
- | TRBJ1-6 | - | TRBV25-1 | TGTGCCAGCAGTGAGGACCCCGAGAATTCACCCCTCCACTTT | CASSEDPENSPLHF
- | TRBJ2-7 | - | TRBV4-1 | TGCGCCAGCAGCCAAGCTCGGGAATCCTACGAGCAGTACTTC | CASSQARESYEQYF
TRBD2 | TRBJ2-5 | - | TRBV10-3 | TGTGCCATCAGTGAGGGGTTAGCGGGCGAGACCCAGTACTTC | CAISEGLAGETQYF
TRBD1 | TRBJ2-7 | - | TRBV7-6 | TGTGCCAGCAGCTTAGGACAGGGAAACCCCTACGAGCAGTACTTC | CASSLGQGNPYEQYF
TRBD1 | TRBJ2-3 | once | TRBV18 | TGTGCCAGCTCACCAGGACAGGGGGCAACAGATACGCAGTATTTT | CASSPGQGATDTQYF
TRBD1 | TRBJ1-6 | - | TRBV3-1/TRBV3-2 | TGTGCCAGCAGCCGCCAAGGGCGAGGGGGCGAACCCCTCCACTTT | CASSRQGRGGEPLHF
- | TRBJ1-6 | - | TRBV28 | TGTGCCAGCAGTTTTTGGGGTTATAATTCACCCCTCCACTTT | CASSFWGYNSPLHF
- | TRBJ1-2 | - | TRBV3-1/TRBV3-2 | TGTGCCACCTCGGGACACCTTAACTATGGCTACACCTTC | CATSGHLNYGYTF
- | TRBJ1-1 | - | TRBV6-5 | TGTGCCAGCAGTTACAGGGGTCAGAACACTGAAGCTTTCTTT | CASSYRGQNTEAFF
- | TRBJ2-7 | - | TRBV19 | TGTGCCAGTAGTATCACCAGGGACGCCTACGAGCAGTACTTC | CASSITRDAYEQYF
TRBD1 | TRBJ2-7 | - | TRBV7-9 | TGTGCCAGCAGCCCAGCCGGGACAGGGGACTACGAGCAGTACTTC | CASSPAGTGDYEQYF
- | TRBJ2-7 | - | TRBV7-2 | TGTGCCAGCAGCTTAGTGGGGGATTACCACGAGCAGTACTTC | CASSLVGDYHEQYF
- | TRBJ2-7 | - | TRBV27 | TGTGCCAGCAGTTTTTCGCCTCCCGGGACTCCTCTCGGCTACGAGCAGTACTTC | CASSFSPPGTPLGYEQYF
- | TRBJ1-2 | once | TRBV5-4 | TGTGCCAGCAGCTCCGGGGCTGACTATGGCTACACCTTC | CASSSGADYGYTF
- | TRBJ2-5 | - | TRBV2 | TGTGCCAGCAGTAGCAGGGGCCGTGAAGAGACCCAGTACTTC | CASSSRGREETQYF
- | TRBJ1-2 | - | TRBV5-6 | TGTGCCAGCGGGCAGGGGACCTATGGCTACACCTTC | CASGQGTYGYTF
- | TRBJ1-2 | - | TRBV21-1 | TGTGCCAGCAGTCATAGGGGGGGCTGTTGCTATGGCTACACCTTC | CASSHRGGCCYGYTF
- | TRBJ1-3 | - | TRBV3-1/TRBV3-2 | TGTGCCAGCAGCCAAGACGCCGGGGCGCTCTCTGGAAACACCATATATTTT | CASSQDAGALSGNTIYF
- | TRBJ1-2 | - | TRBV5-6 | TGTGCCAGCAGTTCGGACGGTAACTATGGCTACACCTTC | CASSSDGNYGYTF
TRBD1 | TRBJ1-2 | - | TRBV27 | TGTGCCAGCAGTTCTCAGGGGGGAGGCTACACCTTC | CASSSQGGGYTF
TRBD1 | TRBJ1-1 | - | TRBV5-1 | TGCGCCACCGGGACAGGGGGCGTAGACACTGAAGCTTTCTTT | CATGTGGVDTEAFF
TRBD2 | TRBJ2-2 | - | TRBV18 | TGTGCCAGCTCACCGAAGACTAGCGGGGGGGCCACCGGGGAGCTGTTTTTT | CASSPKTSGGATGELFF
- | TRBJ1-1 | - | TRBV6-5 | TGTGCCAGCAAAGGGGAACACGCGAACACTGAAGCTTTCTTT | CASKGEHANTEAFF
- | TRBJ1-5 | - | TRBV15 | TGTGCCACCAGCAGAGACAATCAGCCCCAGCATTTT | CATSRDNQPQHF
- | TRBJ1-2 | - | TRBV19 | TGTGCCAGTAGTATATCGGGCGAAACAACCTATGGCTACACCTTC | CASSISGETTYGYTF
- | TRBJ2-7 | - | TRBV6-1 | TGTGCCAGCAGTGAAGCCCCCCCAGGGTCCGGGGACGAGCAGTACTTC | CASSEAPPGSGDEQYF
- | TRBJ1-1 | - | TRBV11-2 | TGTGCCAGCAGCTTAGATAAGGGGGAAGCTTTCTTT | CASSLDKGEAFF
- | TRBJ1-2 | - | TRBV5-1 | TGCGCCAGCAGCTTGCGAAGGGATGGTGGCTACACCTTC | CASSLRRDGGYTF
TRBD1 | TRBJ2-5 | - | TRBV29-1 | TGCAGCGTTGAAGCAGGGGGCCCGGAGACCCAGTACTTC | CSVEAGGPETQYF
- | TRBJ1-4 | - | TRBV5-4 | TGTGCCAGCAGCTTGGGGACAACTGCAACTAATGAAAAACTGTTTTTT | CASSLGTTATNEKLFF
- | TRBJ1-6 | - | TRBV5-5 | TGTGCCAGCAGCTTCGGCGAAGTGAGCTCCTATAATTCACCCCTCCACTTT | CASSFGEVSSYNSPLHF
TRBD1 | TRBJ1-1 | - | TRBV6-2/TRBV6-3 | TGTGCCAGCAGTGGGACAGCAGGAGGTATAGGAGCTTTCTTT | CASSGTAGGIGAFF
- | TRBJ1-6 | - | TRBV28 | TGTGCCAGCATCTCGGGCGGGGGCCGTTATAATTCACCCCTCCACTTT | CASISGGGRYNSPLHF
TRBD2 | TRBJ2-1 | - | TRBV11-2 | TGTGCCAGCAGCTTTCAGCGGGGGGCTTACAATGAGCAGTTCTTC | CASSFQRGAYNEQFF
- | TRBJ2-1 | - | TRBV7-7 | TGTGCCAGCAGCTACCTCCAGGGTTTTGAGCAGTTCTTC | CASSYLQGFEQFF
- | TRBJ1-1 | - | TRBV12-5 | TGTGCTAGTGGTTTGGTCGTTGGTGACTGGCCAGATCATATAATGAACACTGAAGCTTTCTTT | CASGLVVGDWPDHIMNTEAFF
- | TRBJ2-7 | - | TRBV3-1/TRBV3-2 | TGTGCCAGCAGCCCCCTTAGGCTAGGGTTCTACGAGCAGTACTTC | CASSPLRLGFYEQYF
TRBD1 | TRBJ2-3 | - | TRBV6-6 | TGTGCCAGCAGTCCAACCACCGGGACAGGGACCACAGATACGCAGTATTTT | CASSPTTGTGTTDTQYF
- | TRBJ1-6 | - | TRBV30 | TGTGCCTCACTCCGAACCGACAGGCCGAGCTCCTATAATTCACCCCTCCACTTT | CASLRTDRPSSYNSPLHF
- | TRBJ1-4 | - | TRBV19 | TGTGCCAGTAGTATGGTCGAAAAACTGTTTTTT | CASSMVEKLFF
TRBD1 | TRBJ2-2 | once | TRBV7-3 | TGTGCCAGCAGCATTACAGGGGCGCACACCGGGGAGCTGTTTTTT | CASSITGAHTGELFF
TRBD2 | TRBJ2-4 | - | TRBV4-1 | TGCGCCAGCAGCCCAAAGGCGGCGGGAGTGGTCAAAAACATTCAGTACTTC | CASSPKAAGVVKNIQYF
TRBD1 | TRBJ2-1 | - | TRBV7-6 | TGTGCCAGCAGCTTCCGGGACAGGGGTAACAATGAGCAGTTCTTC | CASSFRDRGNNEQFF
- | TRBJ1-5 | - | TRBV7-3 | TGTGCCAGCAGCTTGAGAGGGGGCAATCAGCCCCAGCATTTT | CASSLRGGNQPQHF
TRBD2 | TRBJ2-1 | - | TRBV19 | TGTGCCAGTAGTATAGAACTAGCGGGAGTGGGGAATGAGCAGTTCTTC | CASSIELAGVGNEQFF
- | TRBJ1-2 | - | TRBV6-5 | TGTGCCAGCAGTTATTCCAGGGAAAACGATGGCTACACCTTC | CASSYSRENDGYTF
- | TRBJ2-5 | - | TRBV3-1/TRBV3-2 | TGTGCCAGCAGCCAGCCGGGACACCCTCAAGAGACCCAGTACTTC | CASSQPGHPQETQYF
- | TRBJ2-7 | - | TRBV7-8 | TGTGCCAGCAGCACCGGACTGTCCTACGAGCAGTACTTC | CASSTGLSYEQYF
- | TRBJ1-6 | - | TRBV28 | TGTGCCAGCAGCGGGACGACTAATTCACCCCTCCACTTT | CASSGTTNSPLHF
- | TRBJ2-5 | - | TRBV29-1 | TGCAGCGTTGCCGGCCAAGAGACCCAGTACTTC | CSVAGQETQYF
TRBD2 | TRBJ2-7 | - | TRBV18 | TGTGCCAGCTCACCACTAGCGGGAGTGTTCTACGAGCAGTACTTC | CASSPLAGVFYEQYF
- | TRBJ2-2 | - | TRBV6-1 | TGTGCCAGCAGTGAAGAGAAGGGATCCGGGGAGCTGTTTTTT | CASSEEKGSGELFF
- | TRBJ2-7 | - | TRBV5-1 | TGCGCCAGCAGCTTGGTGGGGGGGCACTACGAGCAGTACTTC | CASSLVGGHYEQYF